These 2 T cell receptor beta chains were sequenced from one sample in a study of T cells in localized non-small cell lung cancer. Using immunoSEQ multiplex PCR, the repertoire was profiled, and TCRdb retains in-frame clones only, with some absent. The sample holds about 9,800 clones, around 41% seen once. The sample consisted of lymph node tissue, taken before any cancer treatment. All receptors derive from a woman aged 40-69 years with stage I lung adenocarcinoma.

This chain links TRBV6-8 with TRBJ2-7; D might be TRBD2 (5 bases). Deletions cut 6 bases from V and 6 bases from J, with 15 bases between. The length of the CDR3 is 13 residues. CDR1 and CDR2 (germline): MNHGY, SAAAGT. CDR3 sequence reads: CASRADPRGEQYF. Here the CDR3 DNA reads TGTGCCAGCAGAGCGGACCCCCGGGGCGAGCAGTACTTC.

This clone was counted between two and nine times. The CDR3 spells CAWSRSGGAGEQYF. Written as DNA, the CDR3 is TGTGCCTGGAGCCGTAGCGGGGGGGCAGGGGAGCAGTACTTC. The chain uses TRBV30 and TRBJ2-7; TRBD2 aligns across 11 bases. The CDR3 loop spans 14 amino acids. V shed 3 bases, J shed 7 bases, and the junction held 8 bases outside the gene matches. Germline V gene lookup returns CDR1 GTSNPN and CDR2 SVGIG (reference sequence).